The clone carrying this T cell receptor (beta chain) was picked up one time. This entry belongs to a study of regulatory T cells in long-lasting Graves disease. For TCR beta, libraries came from iRepertoire HTBI primers and Arm-PCR of CDR3 regions. Via MiXCR, TCRdb re-called the multiplex PCR reads, giving one row per CDR3 protein. The sample lists roughly 400,000 distinct CDR3 sequences, less than 20% occurring once. Time point: newly diagnosed GD, antithyroid drugs for less than 3 months. Isolated PBMC RNA provided the starting material for the TCR library. From germline, CDR1 is MDHEN and CDR2 SYDVKM. This CDR3 is 14 amino acids long. J was trimmed by 6 bases and V by 6 bases; bases with no gene match: 11. These records were also assigned to another study, of T cells in Graves' hyperthyroidism and ophthalmopathy. From that second work: Before onset, by a median of around six months, the model predicted ophthalmopathy.

The clonotype comes from a young woman with Graves disease. This specimen consisted of peripheral blood mononuclear cells (PBMCs), obtained at new diagnosis, from a patient treated with antithyroid drugs. The rearrangement uses TRBV28 and TRBJ2-7, with 7 bases fitting TRBD1. As DNA, the CDR3 is TGTGCCAGCAGCAAGGTGGGGACAGAGTTCGAGCAGTACTTC. Its translation: CASSKVGTEFEQYF.